The 26 T cell receptor beta chains listed next were all sequenced from one sample in a study of spatial heterogeneity in lung cancer. Whole-study findings and limits: It was found that expanded intratumoral alpha and beta TCR counts tracked tumor mutation counts.

Antigens for these TCRs are unknown. Time point in this sample: sample taken at primary tumor resection. Using its own MiXCR run on the 5' RACE reads, TCRdb lists one record per CDR3 protein. The data hold about 100,000 distinct CDR3 sequences, with roughly 4.5% observed a single time. The specimen comprised lung tumor tissue, sampled at surgery. These receptors all stem from a male donor with early-stage non-small cell lung cancer.

This clonotype was seen at least ten times. The J gene is TRBJ1-5, the V gene TRBV6-1, with D possibly TRBD1 on 6 matching bases. This CDR3 has 15 amino acids. The ends were cut back, 5 bases at V and 4 bases at J, with 15 bases in the middle. Germline V gene lookup returns CDR1 MNHNS and CDR2 SASEGT. The CDR3 nucleotides read TGTGCCAGCAGTTACAGGGAGGTGGAGAATCAGCCCCAGCATTTT. Translating it yields CASSYREVENQPQHF.

This clonotype occurred many times. The rearrangement uses TRBV20-1 and TRBJ2-7; D gene unclear. V was trimmed by 4 bases and J by 3 bases, leaving 7 bases between them. This CDR3 has 11 residues. CDR1 is DFQATT, CDR2 SNEGSKA, per germline (reference sequence). CDR3 coding DNA: TGCAGTGCTATCAAGAACTACGAGCAGTACTTC. Translated: CSAIKNYEQYF.

This clonotype has a handful of counts. The genes are TRBV7-2 and TRBJ2-3; D tentatively fits TRBD1 or TRBD2 (5 bases each). The CDR3 is 16 residues long. Germline lookup yields CDR1 SGHTA and CDR2 FQGNSA. Trimming removed 5 bases at V and 2 bases at J, with 17 bases between. The CDR3 loop reads CASSPLGIGTTDTQYF. CDR3 DNA sequence: TGTGCCAGCAGCCCACTAGGGATCGGGACCACAGATACGCAGTATTTT.

This clonotype has a count of ten or more. The chain is built from TRBV4-1 and TRBJ1-5; 7 bases are a match to TRBD1. Germline-derived CDR1 and CDR2 are MGHRA and YSYEKL. The CDR3 spans 16 residues. V gave up 0 bases and J gave up 6 bases; unmatched junction bases: 8. The CDR3 bases are TGCGCCAGCAGCCAAGATAGGTCAGGGGGTGGTCAGCCCCAGCATTTT. Translation: CASSQDRSGGGQPQHF.

This clonotype was picked up many times. This sequence joins TRBV19 and TRBJ2-1; either TRBD1 or TRBD2 may fit D (5 bases each). Looked up from germline, CDR1 is LNHDA and CDR2 is SQIVND (reference sequence). Trimming pared 2 bases from V and 6 bases from J, leaving 29 bases between. This CDR3 has 20 amino acids. In DNA, the CDR3 is TGTGCCAGTAGTATATGGGACGATCTAGCAACCGATGGTTGGGCCAATGAGCAGTTCTTC. Its protein is CASSIWDDLATDGWANEQFF.

This clonotype was counted at least ten times. The J gene is TRBJ1-6, the V gene TRBV28, with 7 nucleotides matching TRBD1. V lost 6 bases to trimming and J lost 7 bases; unmatched junction nucleotides: 6. Germline V gives CDR1 MDHEN, CDR2 SYDVKM. This CDR3 has 14 amino acids. Written as DNA, the CDR3 is TGTGCCAGCAGGGGAGGGACAGACAATTCACCCCTCCACTTT. Translating it yields CASRGGTDNSPLHF.

This clonotype has at least ten counts. The chain is built from TRBV25-1 and TRBJ1-2; possible D gene TRBD1, 6 bases. V was trimmed by 10 bases and J by 3 bases, leaving 15 bases between them. The CDR3 runs 13 residues. Germline CDR1 is MGHDK and CDR2 is SYGVNS. The CDR3 nucleotides are TGTGCCACCTCGACAGGTTCTGACTATGGCTACACCTTC. Its translation is CATSTGSDYGYTF.

This clonotype was seen many times. The chain combines TRBV2 with TRBJ1-6, with D uncertain. CDR3 length: 12 residues. Germline V gene data show CDR1 as SNHLY and CDR2 as FYNNEI. With 7 bases removed from V and 7 bases from J, the gap between germline ends came to 8 bases. This CDR3 reads CASTLGNSPLHF. The CDR3 DNA reads TGTGCCAGCACCCTCGGGAATTCACCCCTCCACTTT.

This clonotype was recorded many times. CDR3 amino acids: CASSLTAGVEQFF. The CDR3 nucleotides read TGTGCCAGCAGTTTGACAGCGGGAGTGGAGCAGTTCTTC. The chain uses TRBV12-3 or TRBV12-4 and TRBJ2-1; 8 bases agree with TRBD2. V shed 3 bases and J 10 bases; nucleotides not matched to a gene: 5. The CDR3 spans 13 residues.

This clonotype was seen ten or more times. The V call is TRBV13, the J call TRBJ2-5, with 12 bases fitting TRBD2. The V gene end was trimmed by 0 bases and the J gene end by 1 base; junction bases not matched to a gene: 3. The germline V gene has CDR1 PRHDT and CDR2 FYEKMQ (reference sequence). CDR3 length equals 17 residues. The CDR3 coding sequence is TGTGCCAGCAGCTTAGGGACTAGCGGGAGAACCCAAGAGACCCAGTACTTC. Protein: CASSLGTSGRTQETQYF.

This clonotype was recorded at least ten times. The J gene is TRBJ1-4, the V gene TRBV6-6; TRBD1 matches 8 bases. The junction had 8 bases not matched to a gene; V was cut back by 6 bases and J by 2 bases. Per the germline V gene, CDR1 is MNHNY and CDR2 is SVGAGI (reference sequence). CDR3 length: 16 amino acids. This CDR3 reads CASRKDREGTNEKLFF. CDR3 DNA sequence: TGTGCCAGCAGAAAGGACAGGGAGGGCACTAATGAAAAACTGTTTTTT.

This clonotype was counted many times. This sequence joins TRBV30 and TRBJ2-4; D ambiguous. The germline V gene has CDR1 GTSNPN and CDR2 SVGIG (reference sequence). Trimming stripped 3 bases from V and 12 bases from J, with 12 bases between. The CDR3 consists of 11 residues. The CDR3 sequence: CAWSLPPRQYF. The CDR3, as DNA: TGTGCCTGGAGCCTCCCTCCACGTCAGTACTTC.

This clonotype was counted at least ten times. This sequence joins TRBV28 and TRBJ1-4; D not certain. This CDR3 has 16 residues. The germline CDR1 and CDR2 sequences are MDHEN and SYDVKM. V was pared by 4 bases and J by 8 bases, with 20 bases between. The chain's CDR3 is CASSSPRVAGREKLFF. In DNA form, the CDR3 reads TGTGCCAGCAGTTCCCCCCGCGTGGCCGGCCGGGAAAAACTGTTTTTT.

This clonotype was detected many times. The rearrangement uses TRBV6-1 and TRBJ2-7; either TRBD1 or TRBD2 may supply D (5 bases each). In germline, CDR1 is MNHNS, CDR2 SASEGT. The germline V and J ends were trimmed by 2 bases and 2 bases, with 10 bases remaining between them. The CDR3 length is 14 residues. The CDR3 loop reads CASSERDAPYEQYF. The CDR3, as DNA: TGTGCCAGCAGTGAACGGGACGCCCCCTACGAGCAGTACTTC.

Details on this clonotype: This may stem from a read error, because a much larger clone lies one nucleotide away. The chain carries TRBV6-1 and TRBJ1-1, with 10 bases aligning to TRBD1. The CDR3 consists of 15 residues. Trimming cost V 6 bases and J 4 bases; bases outside gene matches: 8. Germline loops: CDR1 MNHNS, CDR2 SASEGT. CDR3 residues: CASREPRQGATEAFF. For the CDR3, the DNA is TGTGCCAGCAGAGAACCAAGACAGGGGGCCACTGAAGCTTTCTTT.

This clonotype has only a few counts. The rearrangement links TRBV7-9 to TRBJ1-6; D not resolved. Per the germline V gene, CDR1 is SEHNR and CDR2 is FQNEAQ (reference sequence). CDR3 length: 16 amino acids. V lost 1 base and J 9 bases, leaving 16 bases between the germline ends. CDR3 sequence: CASSLVASGPLSPLHF. CDR3 sequence (DNA): TGTGCCAGCAGCTTAGTTGCAAGTGGCCCCCTTTCACCCCTCCACTTT.

The sample holds many counts of this clonotype. V gene TRBV2 combines with J gene TRBJ2-1, with 10 bases lining up with TRBD2. CDR3 length: 16 amino acids. CDR1 and CDR2 from the germline V gene are SNHLY and FYNNEI. The junction had 10 bases not matched to a gene; V was cut back by 0 bases and J by 11 bases. The CDR3 protein is CASSEAVAGGPTKQFF. CDR3 nucleotides: TGTGCCAGCAGTGAAGCGGTAGCGGGAGGCCCCACGAAGCAGTTCTTC.

Details on this clonotype: A much larger clonotype is one base distant, so this may be a read error. The gene calls are TRBV6-5 and TRBJ1-1; D call uncertain. V lost 0 bases, J lost 4 bases, and 15 bases lay in between. This CDR3 region has 16 residues. CDR1 is MNHEY, CDR2 SVGAGI, per germline. The CDR3 sequence is CASSYSSGFVATEAFF. Written as DNA, the CDR3 is TGTGCCAGCAGTTACTCATCGGGGTTCGTTGCCACTGAAGCTTTCTTT.

In this sample, this clonotype turned up a few times. CDR3 residues: CASSMTGRYREKLFF. CDR3 coding DNA: TGTGCCAGCAGTATGACAGGGCGTTACCGGGAAAAACTGTTTTTT. The V call is TRBV28, the J call TRBJ1-4, with TRBD1 matching 7 bases. The ends lost 5 bases at V and 8 bases at J; junction bases unmatched: 11. This CDR3 is 15 amino acids long. Per the germline V gene, CDR1 is MDHEN and CDR2 is SYDVKM.

This clonotype was detected ten times or more. The chain has TRBV20-1 and TRBJ2-3; 12 bases map to TRBD2. Germline V gives CDR1 DFQATT, CDR2 SNEGSKA (reference sequence). V trimming: 1 base; J trimming: 3 bases; junction bases outside the gene matches: 2. The CDR3 length is 15 residues. The CDR3 is CSARGGTSGTDTQYF. The DNA for the CDR3 is TGCAGTGCTAGAGGAGGGACTAGCGGGACAGATACGCAGTATTTT.

This clonotype was picked up many times. Here the CDR3 DNA reads TGTGCCAGCAGTTTGGGGTCGCTGGGGGTGGTATCGAATGGCTACACCTTC. It codes for CASSLGSLGVVSNGYTF. The chain has TRBV28 and TRBJ1-2, with D possibly being TRBD1 (5 bases). CDR1 and CDR2 (germline): MDHEN, SYDVKM. V was shortened by 3 bases and J by 6 bases, with 23 bases between the two germline ends. This CDR3 contains 17 residues.

This clonotype was counted many times. The rearrangement joins TRBV3-1 to TRBJ2-1; perhaps TRBD1 as D (5 bases). This CDR3 is 15 amino acids long. Trimming removed 0 bases from V and 1 base from J, with 7 bases in between. Germline V gene data show CDR1 as LGHDT and CDR2 as YNNKEL (reference sequence). The CDR3 spells CASSQDGHSYNEQFF. The DNA for the CDR3 is TGTGCCAGCAGCCAAGATGGACATTCCTACAATGAGCAGTTCTTC.

The table lists this clonotype with a few counts. V usage is TRBV5-4 and J usage is TRBJ2-3; D unclear. V was clipped by 3 bases and J by 5 bases, with 7 bases between them. Germline V gene data show CDR1 as SGHNT and CDR2 as YYREEE (reference sequence). The CDR3 consists of 12 residues. As DNA, the CDR3 is TGTGCCAGCAGCTCCCGGCTAGATACGCAGTATTTT. Protein: CASSSRLDTQYF.

This clonotype was found many times. This sequence joins TRBV19 and TRBJ1-5; D possibly corresponds to TRBD1 (6 bases). The length of the CDR3 is 15 residues. V lost 8 bases, J lost 5 bases, and 19 bases lay in between. CDR1 and CDR2 (germline): LNHDA, SQIVND (reference sequence). The CDR3 sequence: CASSRGGHGYQPQHF. CDR3 coding DNA: TGTGCCAGTTCCCGGGGGGGACACGGGTATCAGCCCCAGCATTTT.

This clonotype was detected many times. The V call is TRBV11-2, the J call TRBJ2-5; D is unclear. The V end lost 3 bases, the J end lost 1 base, and 9 bases lay between the germline ends. Per the germline V gene, CDR1 is SGHAT and CDR2 is FQNNGV. The CDR3 spans 14 residues. CDR3 region: CASSFRKPQETQYF. The CDR3 bases are TGTGCCAGCAGCTTCCGCAAGCCCCAAGAGACCCAGTACTTC.

The sample holds a few counts of this clonotype. This rearrangement joins TRBV20-1 to TRBJ2-2; D could derive from TRBD1 or TRBD2 (5 bases each). CDR3 size: 13 residues. V lost 1 base and J lost 9, with 12 bases in between. Germline V gene lookup returns CDR1 DFQATT and CDR2 SNEGSKA (reference sequence). The CDR3 reads CSARGEWGRELFF. The CDR3 DNA reads as TGCAGTGCTAGAGGGGAGTGGGGCCGGGAGCTGTTTTTT.